This T cell receptor beta chain comes out of a study of CD8 T cells in ankylosing spondylitis. Study conclusions and caveats: Earlier literature documents some of the motif variants in reactive arthritis synovial fluid and blood. Typical of ankylosing spondylitis blood, it appeared, was a TCR beta motif of fewer than ten highly homologous variants. Significantly higher representation of disease-linked clones was reported for matched ankylosing spondylitis synovial fluid. The authors found the disease-linked clones to be CD8+ and relatively rare in peripheral blood.

MiXCR was run by TCRdb on the 5' RACE reads, yielding one entry per CDR3 protein. The sample includes roughly 440,000 distinct CDR3 sequences, about a sixth of them seen just once. This clonotype has a single count. Its antigen remains unidentified. The length of the CDR3 is 17 residues. Losses at the gene ends were 6 bases for V and 0 bases for J; bases not matched to a gene: 11. Germline lookup yields CDR1 MNHNS and CDR2 SASEGT. V is TRBV6-1 and J is TRBJ2-3, with 8 nucleotides matching TRBD2. The specimen was blood, either unsorted or a sorted T cell fraction (not recorded which). This clonotype originated in a male donor with ankylosing spondylitis. Written as DNA, the CDR3 is TGTGCCAGCAGAGCTTGGACTAGCAGGACTAGCACAGATACGCAGTATTTT. It specifies CASRAWTSRTSTDTQYF.